This T cell receptor (beta chain) was sequenced in a study of blood T cell repertoires in COVID-19. The protocol was immunoSEQ multiplex PCR, while the TCRdb copy is restricted to in-frame clones and leaves out a portion. The sample has tens of thousands of clones; 83% are singletons. This CDR3 is 15 amino acids long. Trimming took off 1 base at V and 0 bases at J, with 10 bases between the two ends. Germline CDR1 and CDR2: SEHNR and FQNEAQ (reference sequence). The sequenced sample was peripheral blood. The rearrangement joins TRBV7-9 to TRBJ2-7; TRBD1 might be the D (6 bases). The clonotype comes from a human donor in a cohort sampled during active COVID-19. Here the CDR3 reads CASSLGTASSYEQYF. CDR3 nucleotide sequence: TGTGCCAGCAGCTTAGGGACAGCAAGCTCCTACGAGCAGTACTTC. Supplemented by reference TRBV7-9 and TRBJ2-7, the full variable domain reads DTGVSQNPRHKITKRGQNVTFRCDPISEHNRLYWYRQTLGQGPEFLTYFQNEAQLEKSRLLSDRFSAERPKGSFSTLEIQRTEQGDSAMYLCASSLGTASSYEQYFGPGTRLTVT.